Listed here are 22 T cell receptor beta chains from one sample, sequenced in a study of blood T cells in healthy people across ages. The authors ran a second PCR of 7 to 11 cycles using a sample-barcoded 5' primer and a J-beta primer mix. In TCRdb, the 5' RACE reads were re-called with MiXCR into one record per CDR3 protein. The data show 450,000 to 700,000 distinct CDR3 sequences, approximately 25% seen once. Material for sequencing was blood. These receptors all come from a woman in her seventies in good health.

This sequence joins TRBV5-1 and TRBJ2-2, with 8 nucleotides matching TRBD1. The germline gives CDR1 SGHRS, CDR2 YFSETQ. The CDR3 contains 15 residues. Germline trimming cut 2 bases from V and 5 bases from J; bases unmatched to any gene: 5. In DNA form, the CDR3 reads TGCGCCAGCAGCTTACTGACAGGGGAGACCGGGGAGCTGTTTTTT. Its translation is CASSLLTGETGELFF.

The CDR3 DNA sequence: TGCAGTGCTAGTGAGGGACAGGGTTATTCACCCCTCCACTTT. Translated: CSASEGQGYSPLHF. J is TRBJ1-6 and V is TRBV20-1, with 9 bases matching TRBD1. Germline V gives CDR1 DFQATT, CDR2 SNEGSKA (reference sequence). The CDR3 totals 14 residues. J gave up 8 bases and V 3 bases, and 5 bases lay outside the gene matches.

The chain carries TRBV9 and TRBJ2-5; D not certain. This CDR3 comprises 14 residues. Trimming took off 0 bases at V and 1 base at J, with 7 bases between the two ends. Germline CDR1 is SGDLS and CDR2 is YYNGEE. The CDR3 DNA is TGTGCCAGCAGCGTAGGTCAGTTCCAAGAGACCCAGTACTTC. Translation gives CASSVGQFQETQYF.

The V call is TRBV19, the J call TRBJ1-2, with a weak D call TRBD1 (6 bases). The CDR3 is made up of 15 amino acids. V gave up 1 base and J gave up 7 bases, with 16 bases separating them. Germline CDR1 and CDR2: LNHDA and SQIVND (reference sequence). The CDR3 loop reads CASSIGKGGLIGYTF. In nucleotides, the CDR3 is TGTGCCAGTAGTATAGGGAAAGGGGGATTGATTGGCTACACCTTC.

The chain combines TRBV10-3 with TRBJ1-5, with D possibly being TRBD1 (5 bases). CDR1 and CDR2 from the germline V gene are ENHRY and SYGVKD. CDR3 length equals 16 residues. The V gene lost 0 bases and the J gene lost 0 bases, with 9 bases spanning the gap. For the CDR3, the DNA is TGTGCCATCAGTGAGTCGAGAGGGGATAGCAATCAGCCCCAGCATTTT. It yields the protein CAISESRGDSNQPQHF.

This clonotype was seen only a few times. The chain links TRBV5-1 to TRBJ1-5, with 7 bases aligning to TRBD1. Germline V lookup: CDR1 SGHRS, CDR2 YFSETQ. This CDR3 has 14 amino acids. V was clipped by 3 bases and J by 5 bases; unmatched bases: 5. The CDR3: CASSSNRGYQPQHF. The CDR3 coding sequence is TGCGCCAGCAGCTCCAACAGGGGATATCAGCCCCAGCATTTT.

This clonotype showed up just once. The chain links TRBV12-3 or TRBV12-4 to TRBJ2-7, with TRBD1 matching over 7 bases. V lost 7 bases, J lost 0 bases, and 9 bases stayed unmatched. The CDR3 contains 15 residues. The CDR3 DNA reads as TGTGCCAGCAAATCCCGGGACAGTATCTCCTACGAGCAGTACTTC. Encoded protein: CASKSRDSISYEQYF.

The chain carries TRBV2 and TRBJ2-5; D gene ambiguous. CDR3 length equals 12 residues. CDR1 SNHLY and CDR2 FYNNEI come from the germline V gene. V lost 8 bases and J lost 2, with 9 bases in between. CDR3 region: CASLTRQETQYF. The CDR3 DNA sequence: TGTGCCAGCCTGACTCGACAAGAGACCCAGTACTTC.

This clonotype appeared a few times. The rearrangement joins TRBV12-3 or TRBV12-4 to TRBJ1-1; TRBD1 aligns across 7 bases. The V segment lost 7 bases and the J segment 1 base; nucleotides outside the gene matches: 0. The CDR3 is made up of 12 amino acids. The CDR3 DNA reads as TGTGCCAGCAACAGGGGGAACACTGAAGCTTTCTTT. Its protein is CASNRGNTEAFF.

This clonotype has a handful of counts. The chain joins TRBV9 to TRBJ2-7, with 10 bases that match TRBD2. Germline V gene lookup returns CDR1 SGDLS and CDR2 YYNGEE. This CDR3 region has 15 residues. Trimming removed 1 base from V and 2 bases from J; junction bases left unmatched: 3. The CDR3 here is CASSVQAGGTYEQYF. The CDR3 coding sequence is TGTGCCAGCAGCGTACAAGCGGGGGGGACCTACGAGCAGTACTTC.

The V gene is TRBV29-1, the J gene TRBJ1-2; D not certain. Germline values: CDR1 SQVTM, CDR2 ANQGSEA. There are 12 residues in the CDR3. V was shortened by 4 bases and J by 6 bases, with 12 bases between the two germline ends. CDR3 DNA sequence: TGCAGCGTTGGGCGGGAAAACCATGGCTACACCTTC. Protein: CSVGRENHGYTF.

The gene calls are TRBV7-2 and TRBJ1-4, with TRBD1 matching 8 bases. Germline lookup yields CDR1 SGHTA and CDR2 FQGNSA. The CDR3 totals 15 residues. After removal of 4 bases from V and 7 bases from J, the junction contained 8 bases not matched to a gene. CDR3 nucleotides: TGTGCCAGCAGCTCGCAGGGGGCATATAGTGAAAAACTGTTTTTT. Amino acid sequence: CASSSQGAYSEKLFF.

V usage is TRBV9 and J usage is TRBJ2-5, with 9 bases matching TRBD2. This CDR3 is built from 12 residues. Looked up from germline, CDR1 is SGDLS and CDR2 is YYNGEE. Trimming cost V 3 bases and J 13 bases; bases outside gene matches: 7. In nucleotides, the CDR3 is TGTGCCAGCAGCGGAAATAGCGGGGGATTGTACTTC. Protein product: CASSGNSGGLYF.

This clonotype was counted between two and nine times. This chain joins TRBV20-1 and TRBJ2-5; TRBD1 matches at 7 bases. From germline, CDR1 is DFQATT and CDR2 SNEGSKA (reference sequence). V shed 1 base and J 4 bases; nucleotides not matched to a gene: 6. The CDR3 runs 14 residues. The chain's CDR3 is CSARVGTALETQYF. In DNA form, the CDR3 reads TGCAGTGCTAGAGTCGGGACAGCCTTAGAGACCCAGTACTTC.

In DNA, the CDR3 is TGCGCCAGCAGCCAAGGGACATATACTGAAGCTTTCTTT. Amino acid sequence: CASSQGTYTEAFF. The rearrangement joins TRBV4-3 to TRBJ1-1, with D maybe TRBD1 (5 bases). Trimming cost V 1 base and J 5 bases, with 8 bases left between them. The CDR3 totals 13 residues. CDR1 LGHNA and CDR2 YSLEER come from the germline V gene.

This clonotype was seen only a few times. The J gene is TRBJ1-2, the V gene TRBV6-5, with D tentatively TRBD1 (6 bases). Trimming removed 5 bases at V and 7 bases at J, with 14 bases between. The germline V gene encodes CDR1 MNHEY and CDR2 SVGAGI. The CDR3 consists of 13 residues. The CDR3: CASSLTGPGGYTF. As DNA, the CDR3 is TGTGCCAGCAGTCTCACAGGGCCTGGTGGCTACACCTTC.

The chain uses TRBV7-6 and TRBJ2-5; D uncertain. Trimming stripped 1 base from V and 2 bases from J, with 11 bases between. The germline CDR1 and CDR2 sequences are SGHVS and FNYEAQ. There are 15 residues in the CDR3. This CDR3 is CASSLGGSVQETQYF. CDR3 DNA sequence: TGTGCCAGCAGCTTAGGTGGGTCCGTTCAAGAGACCCAGTACTTC.

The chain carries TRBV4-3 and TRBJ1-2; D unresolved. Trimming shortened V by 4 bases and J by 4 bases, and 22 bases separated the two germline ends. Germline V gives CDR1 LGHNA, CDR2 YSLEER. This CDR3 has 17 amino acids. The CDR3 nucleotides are TGCGCCAGCAGCCCTGAAGGCATACATCCCACCACCTATGGCTACACCTTC. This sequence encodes CASSPEGIHPTTYGYTF.

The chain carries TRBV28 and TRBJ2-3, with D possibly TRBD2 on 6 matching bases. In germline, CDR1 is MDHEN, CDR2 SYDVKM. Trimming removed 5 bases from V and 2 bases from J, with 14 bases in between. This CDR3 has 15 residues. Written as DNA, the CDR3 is TGTGCCAGCAGTGGGGAACGGGGGATCACAGATACGCAGTATTTT. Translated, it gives CASSGERGITDTQYF.

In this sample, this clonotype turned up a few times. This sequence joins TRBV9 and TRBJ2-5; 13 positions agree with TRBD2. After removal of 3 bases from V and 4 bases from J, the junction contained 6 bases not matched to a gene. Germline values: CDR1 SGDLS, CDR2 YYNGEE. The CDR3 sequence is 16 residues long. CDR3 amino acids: CASSERLAGGGETQYF. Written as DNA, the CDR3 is TGTGCCAGCAGCGAAAGACTAGCGGGGGGTGGAGAGACCCAGTACTTC.

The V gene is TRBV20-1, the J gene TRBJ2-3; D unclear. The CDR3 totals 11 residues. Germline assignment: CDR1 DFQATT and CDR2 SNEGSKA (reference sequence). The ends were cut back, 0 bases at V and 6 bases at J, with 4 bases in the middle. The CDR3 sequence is CSAREPDTQYF. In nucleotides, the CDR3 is TGCAGTGCTAGAGAGCCCGATACGCAGTATTTT.

The CDR3 DNA reads TGTGCCAGCAGCCAACGACCTGAGATAACTAATGAAAAACTGTTTTTT. It encodes CASSQRPEITNEKLFF. The V call is TRBV7-8, the J call TRBJ1-4; D unclear. Trimming removed 5 bases from V and 1 base from J, with 14 bases in between. This CDR3 is built from 16 residues. Germline V gene sequence: CDR1 SGHVS, CDR2 FQNEAQ.